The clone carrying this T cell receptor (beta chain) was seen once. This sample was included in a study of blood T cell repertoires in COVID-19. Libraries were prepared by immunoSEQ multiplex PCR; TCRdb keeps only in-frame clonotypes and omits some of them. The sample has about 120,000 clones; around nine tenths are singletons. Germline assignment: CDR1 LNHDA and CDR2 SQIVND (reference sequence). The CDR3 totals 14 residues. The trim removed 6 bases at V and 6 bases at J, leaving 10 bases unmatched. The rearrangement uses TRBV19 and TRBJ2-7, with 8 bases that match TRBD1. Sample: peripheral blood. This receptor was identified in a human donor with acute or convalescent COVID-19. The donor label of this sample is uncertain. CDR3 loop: CASSPGQGSGEQYF. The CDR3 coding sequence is TGTGCCAGTAGCCCAGGACAGGGTTCGGGCGAGCAGTACTTC.